The 15 T cell receptor beta chains listed next were all sequenced from one sample in a study of T cells in localized non-small cell lung cancer. Libraries were prepared by immunoSEQ multiplex PCR; TCRdb keeps only in-frame clonotypes and omits some of them. Of around 2,000 clones listed, under 30% were seen once; the top ten hold about 18%. This material consisted of normal lung tissue next to the tumor, taken before any cancer treatment. Receptors were obtained from a woman aged 35-75 years with stage II lung adenocarcinoma.

The chain carries TRBV5-1 and TRBJ2-2; TRBD2 matches 7 bases. The length of the CDR3 is 15 residues. Losses at the gene ends were 7 bases for V and 2 bases for J; bases not matched to a gene: 8. CDR1 is SGHRS, CDR2 YFSETQ, per germline. DNA of the CDR3: TGCGCCAGCTCGAACGGGGGGACCAACACCGGGGAGCTGTTTTTT. Amino acid sequence: CASSNGGTNTGELFF.

This clone ranks as medium-sized. The J gene is TRBJ1-1, the V gene TRBV6-8; D is undetermined. This CDR3 is 13 amino acids long. CDR1 and CDR2 (germline): MNHGY, SAAAGT. V was shortened by 7 bases and J by 5 bases, with 14 bases between the two germline ends. The CDR3 region has the DNA TGTGCCAGCAATGCCCCATTAGGGACTGAAGCTTTCTTT. It translates to CASNAPLGTEAFF.

This clone ranks as medium-sized. The chain recombines TRBV11-3 with TRBJ2-3; 9 nucleotides line up with TRBD1. CDR1 and CDR2 from the germline V gene are SGHNT and YENEEA. V lost 5 bases to trimming and J lost 1 base; unmatched junction nucleotides: 4. The CDR3 sequence is 15 residues long. The CDR3: CASSGRTGGTDTQYF. The CDR3 bases are TGTGCCAGCAGCGGACGGACAGGGGGCACAGATACGCAGTATTTT. Variable domain in full (rest from reference TRBV11-3 and TRBJ2-3): EAGVVQSPRYKIIEKKQPVAFWCNPISGHNTLYWYLQNLGQGPELLIRYENEEAVDDSQLPKDRFSAERLKGVDSTLKIQPAELGDSAVYLCASSGRTGGTDTQYFGPGTRLTVL.

J is TRBJ2-7 and V is TRBV28, with TRBD1 identical over 7 bases. V lost 4 bases and J lost 4; bases outside the gene matches: 16. The CDR3 totals 17 residues. In germline, CDR1 is MDHEN, CDR2 SYDVKM. The CDR3 region has the DNA TGTGCCAGCAGTTCCAAAACCTCAGACAGGGTAAGGTACGAGCAGTACTTC. Protein product: CASSSKTSDRVRYEQYF.

In this sample, this clone is medium-sized. The chain recombines TRBV11-3 with TRBJ1-6; D is unresolved. V lost 5 bases to trimming and J lost 2 bases, with 10 bases between them. Germline V gene sequence: CDR1 SGHNT, CDR2 YENEEA. This CDR3 is built from 15 residues. The CDR3 protein is CASSTPSPYNSPLHF. In DNA, the CDR3 is TGTGCCAGCAGCACACCATCTCCCTATAATTCACCCCTCCACTTT.

This clone was counted a few times. CDR3 DNA: TGTGCCAGCAGTGGGGACAGGGCGGTCACTGAAGCTTTCTTT. Translation: CASSGDRAVTEAFF. This chain uses TRBV6-8 with TRBJ1-1; TRBD1 matches at 9 bases. Per the germline V gene, CDR1 is MNHGY and CDR2 is SAAAGT. CDR3 size: 14 residues. Trimming cost V 5 bases and J 4 bases; bases outside gene matches: 5.

This clone was observed a handful of times. The V gene is TRBV15, the J gene TRBJ2-3; no firm D call. Per germline, CDR1 LNHNV and CDR2 YYDKDF (reference sequence). This CDR3 comprises 15 residues. The V and J ends lost 1 base and 2 bases respectively, with 10 bases between them. The CDR3, as DNA: TGTGCCACCAGCAGAGCCTACTCCCTCACAGATACGCAGTATTTT. Residues: CATSRAYSLTDTQYF. Full variable domain (outside the CDR3, taken from reference TRBV15 and TRBJ2-3): DAMVIQNPRYQVTQFGKPVTLSCSQTLNHNVMYWYQQKSSQAPKLLFHYYDKDFNNEADTPDNFQSRRPNTSFCFLDIRSPGLGDTAMYLCATSRAYSLTDTQYFGPGTRLTVL.

In this sample, this clone turned up a few times. The chain uses TRBV11-3 and TRBJ2-1; D tentatively reads TRBD1 or TRBD2 (5 bases each). V dropped 1 base and J dropped 7 bases, with 14 bases sitting between them. The germline V gene has CDR1 SGHNT and CDR2 YENEEA. The CDR3 contains 15 residues. This chain's CDR3 is CASSLGDGVPNEQFF. In DNA, the CDR3 is TGTGCCAGCAGCTTAGGGGACGGCGTGCCAAATGAGCAGTTCTTC.

The V call is TRBV28, the J call TRBJ1-4, with 12 bases matching TRBD1. V dropped 6 bases and J dropped 4; count of bases not matched to a gene: 6. The CDR3 sequence is 16 residues long. In germline, CDR1 is MDHEN, CDR2 SYDVKM. The CDR3: CASSGTGGSFNEKLFF. In DNA, the CDR3 is TGTGCCAGCAGCGGGACAGGGGGCTCATTTAATGAAAAACTGTTTTTT.

The genes are TRBV19 and TRBJ1-5; 10 positions agree with TRBD1. Unmatched junction bases numbered 5, after V lost 8 bases and J lost 1 base. CDR3 length: 15 amino acids. Looked up from germline, CDR1 is LNHDA and CDR2 is SQIVND (reference sequence). CDR3 amino acids: CASWDRGMSNQPQHF. In nucleotides, the CDR3 is TGTGCCAGTTGGGACAGGGGAATGAGCAATCAGCCCCAGCATTTT.

V usage is TRBV11-3 and J usage is TRBJ2-7; the match to TRBD2 covers 12 bases. The junction had 8 bases not matched to a gene; V was cut back by 2 bases and J by 0 bases. The germline V gene has CDR1 SGHNT and CDR2 YENEEA. This CDR3 has 18 amino acids. The CDR3 bases are TGTGCCAGCAGCTTACCAGGCGGACTAGCGGGGATCTCCTACGAGCAGTACTTC. It is translated as CASSLPGGLAGISYEQYF.

This chain uses TRBV29-1 with TRBJ2-5; no reliable D call. The CDR3 is made up of 14 amino acids. The V end was cut by 3 bases, the J end by 5 bases, with 16 bases between. CDR1 and CDR2 from the germline V gene are SQVTM and ANQGSEA. The CDR3 is CSVEKNTMGETQYF. CDR3 bases: TGCAGCGTTGAGAAGAACACGATGGGCGAGACCCAGTACTTC.

This sequence joins TRBV11-3 and TRBJ2-7; D is uncertain. CDR1 is SGHNT and CDR2 is YENEEA in the germline V gene. V shed 0 bases and J shed 3 bases, with 9 bases lying between them. This CDR3 spans 14 amino acids. The CDR3 DNA reads TGTGCCAGCAGCTTAGAAGGGATTGGCTACGAGCAGTACTTC. This encodes CASSLEGIGYEQYF.

The genes are TRBV9 and TRBJ1-1; a possible D gene is TRBD1 (6 bases). The CDR3 consists of 13 residues. The V gene's germline CDR1 is SGDLS and CDR2 YYNGEE. Between the trimmed V and J ends, which lost 4 bases and 7 bases, there was a span of 14 bases. The CDR3: CASSREQGIEAFF. The CDR3, as DNA: TGTGCCAGCAGCCGCGAACAGGGTATTGAAGCTTTCTTT.

V is TRBV19 and J is TRBJ2-7; TRBD1 matches 7 bases. The CDR3 spans 15 residues. Losses at the gene ends were 0 bases for V and 4 bases for J; bases not matched to a gene: 6. In germline, CDR1 is LNHDA, CDR2 SQIVND (reference sequence). The chain's CDR3 is CASSIDHVTGYEQYF. The CDR3 region has the DNA TGTGCCAGTAGTATAGATCACGTGACAGGGTACGAGCAGTACTTC.